The 24 T cell receptor beta chains given below trace back to one sample, sequenced in a study of blood T cell repertoires in COVID-19. Only in-frame clones appear in the TCRdb table, and some are missing; sequencing was by immunoSEQ multiplex PCR. The sample consists of some 160,000 clones, approximately 80% of them appearing once. Sample: peripheral blood. The receptors were sampled from a woman over 75 with COVID-19, enrolled during active disease.

The V and J genes are TRBV2 and TRBJ2-2; no definite D call. The CDR3 is 13 residues long. CDR1 is SNHLY, CDR2 FYNNEI, per germline. The V end lost 6 bases, the J end lost 4 bases, and 9 bases lay between the germline ends. The CDR3 DNA reads TGTGCCAGCAGCGCGATCCCCACCGGGGAGCTGTTTTTT. This translates into CASSAIPTGELFF.

The chain uses TRBV3-1 (or the pseudogene TRBV3-2) and TRBJ2-2; the match to TRBD1 covers 9 bases. Germline-derived CDR1 and CDR2 are LGHDT and YNNKEL (reference sequence). The CDR3 is 14 residues long. Trimming at V came to 4 bases and at J to 8 bases, leaving 5 bases not matched to a gene. In DNA, the CDR3 is TGTGCCAGCAGCCGCCGGGACAGGGTAGGGGAGCTGTTTTTT. Amino acids: CASSRRDRVGELFF.

Only one count was recorded for this clone. In DNA form, the CDR3 reads TGCGCCAGCAGCTTGATCTCGGGGGACACTGAAGCTTTCTTT. It codes for CASSLISGDTEAFF. The rearrangement joins TRBV5-1 to TRBJ1-1; D might be TRBD1 (5 bases). The CDR3 has 14 amino acids. The V gene's germline CDR1 is SGHRS and CDR2 YFSETQ. The ends were cut back, 1 base at V and 3 bases at J, with 10 bases in the middle.

The CDR3 nucleotides are TGCGCCAGCAGCTTGGAACAGGGTAACGGCTACACCTTC. It yields the protein CASSLEQGNGYTF. The gene calls are TRBV5-1 and TRBJ1-2, with D tentatively TRBD1 (6 bases). V was trimmed by 0 bases and J by 8 bases, leaving 11 bases between them. The germline CDR1 and CDR2 sequences are SGHRS and YFSETQ. The CDR3 is 13 amino acids.

The chain couples TRBV29-1 to TRBJ1-1, with D uncertain. CDR1 is SQVTM, CDR2 ANQGSEA, per germline. The CDR3 has 13 amino acids. V lost 4 bases and J lost 4, with 13 bases in between. CDR3 loop: CSVGEDFSTEAFF. The CDR3 DNA reads as TGCAGCGTTGGGGAGGACTTCTCCACTGAAGCTTTCTTT.

The CDR3 DNA follows: TGCAGCTCCTGGACGGACACTTGGTTCTTC. Translated, it gives CSSWTDTWFF. The J gene is TRBJ2-1, the V gene TRBV29-1; perhaps TRBD1 as D (5 bases). CDR3 length equals 10 residues. Trimming pared 8 bases from V and 15 bases from J, leaving 17 bases between. In germline, CDR1 is SQVTM, CDR2 ANQGSEA.

The chain recombines TRBV19 with TRBJ1-2; unclear D gene. V dropped 2 bases and J dropped 4 bases, with 5 bases sitting between them. This CDR3 has 12 amino acids. From germline, CDR1 is LNHDA and CDR2 SQIVND (reference sequence). CDR3 nucleotide sequence: TGTGCCAGTAGTATACTGTCCTATGGCTACACCTTC. This translates into CASSILSYGYTF. Filled out from reference TRBV19 and TRBJ1-2, the complete variable domain reads DGGITQSPKYLFRKEGQNVTLSCEQNLNHDAMYWYRQDPGQGLRLIYYSQIVNDFQKGDIAEGYSVSREKKESFPLTVTSAQKNPTAFYLCASSILSYGYTFGSGTRLTVV.

The gene calls are TRBV12-5 and TRBJ1-1; 8 positions match TRBD1. Germline loops: CDR1 LGHNT, CDR2 FRNRAP. With V trimmed by 1 base and J by 10 bases, 8 bases remained unmatched. This CDR3 comprises 14 residues. The CDR3 sequence: CASGLGKSQGAAFF. CDR3 nucleotide sequence: TGTGCTAGTGGTTTGGGAAAATCCCAGGGGGCAGCTTTCTTT.

The chain carries TRBV5-4 and TRBJ1-4, with TRBD1 as a possible D gene (6 bases). This CDR3 is 14 amino acids long. Germline V gene sequence: CDR1 SGHNT, CDR2 YYREEE (reference sequence). The ends were cut back, 4 bases at V and 8 bases at J, with 15 bases in the middle. CDR3: CASSVRGGDEKLFF. CDR3 DNA: TGTGCCAGCAGCGTCCGAGGGGGGGACGAAAAACTGTTTTTT.

The chain employs TRBV29-1 and TRBJ2-3; 7 bases map to TRBD2. V dropped 4 bases and J dropped 3; count of bases not matched to a gene: 7. Germline V gives CDR1 SQVTM, CDR2 ANQGSEA. The CDR3 extends over 14 amino acids. The CDR3: CSVGSGDGTDTQYF. The CDR3 coding sequence is TGCAGCGTTGGGAGCGGGGACGGAACAGATACGCAGTATTTT.

This rearrangement joins TRBV7-9 to TRBJ2-3; tentative D call: TRBD1 (5 bases). The CDR3 is 12 amino acids. Trimming pared 5 bases from V and 4 bases from J, leaving 7 bases between. The germline V gene has CDR1 SEHNR and CDR2 FQNEAQ (reference sequence). CDR3 sequence reads: CASSRRADTQYF. Here the CDR3 DNA reads TGTGCCAGCAGCCGCAGGGCAGATACGCAGTATTTT.

The chain couples TRBV7-3 to TRBJ1-1, with D unclear. V was shortened by 5 bases and J by 11 bases, with 18 bases between the two germline ends. The germline gives CDR1 SGHTA, CDR2 FQGTGA. The CDR3 extends over 13 amino acids. CDR3 sequence (DNA): TGTGCCAGCAGCCCTACACCTGGGCCAGAGGCTTTCTTT. Protein: CASSPTPGPEAFF.

The CDR3 DNA reads TGTGCCAGCTACCGGGACAGGGGGACAGATACGCAGTATTTT. Residues: CASYRDRGTDTQYF. The genes are TRBV6-5 and TRBJ2-3; 11 nucleotides match TRBD1. The germline gives CDR1 MNHEY, CDR2 SVGAGI. V shed 8 bases, J shed 3 bases, and the junction held 4 bases outside the gene matches. The CDR3 has 14 amino acids.

The V gene is TRBV5-4, the J gene TRBJ2-3; 8 bases agree with TRBD1. The CDR3 length is 14 residues. V lost 5 bases and J lost 6; bases outside the gene matches: 8. Per germline, CDR1 SGHNT and CDR2 YYREEE (reference sequence). CDR3 DNA: TGTGCCAGCAGTGGGGCAGGGACAGGCGATACGCAGTATTTT. Encoded protein: CASSGAGTGDTQYF.

This chain uses TRBV5-1 with TRBJ2-7, with TRBD1 matching over 8 bases. Unmatched junction bases numbered 5, after V lost 3 bases and J lost 0 bases. Germline CDR1 and CDR2: SGHRS and YFSETQ. The CDR3 contains 15 residues. The CDR3 sequence is CASSSRTGTSYEQYF. The CDR3 bases are TGCGCCAGCAGCTCCCGGACAGGGACCTCCTACGAGCAGTACTTC.

On this clone itself: A junction boundary mismatches the germline segment, possibly from a read error. The V and J genes are TRBV28 and TRBJ2-1, with D maybe TRBD1 (6 bases). The CDR3 extends over 14 amino acids. Looked up from germline, CDR1 is MDHEN and CDR2 is SYDVKM. CDR3 in amino acids: CASTLTGTYNEQFF. As DNA, the CDR3 is TGTGCCAGCACTTTAACAGGGACCTACAATGAGCAGTTCTTC.

The J gene is TRBJ2-1, the V gene TRBV9, with TRBD2 matching 8 bases. Trimming removed 7 bases from V and 6 bases from J; junction bases left unmatched: 9. The CDR3 length is 14 residues. CDR1 is SGDLS, CDR2 YYNGEE, per germline. The CDR3 loop is CASHPGLGSNEQFF. DNA of the CDR3: TGTGCCAGCCACCCGGGACTAGGAAGCAATGAGCAGTTCTTC.

The rearrangement uses TRBV7-3 and TRBJ2-7; the D gene is possibly TRBD2 (6 bases). This CDR3 has 14 residues. Germline lookup yields CDR1 SGHTA and CDR2 FQGTGA. V was pared by 5 bases and J by 4 bases, with 15 bases between. CDR3 nucleotide sequence: TGTGCCAGCAGCCTGGGGGGAGCGGAGTACGAGCAGTACTTC. Protein product: CASSLGGAEYEQYF.

The J gene is TRBJ1-1, the V gene TRBV27; 9 nucleotides align to TRBD1. Per the germline V gene, CDR1 is MNHEY and CDR2 is SMNVEV (reference sequence). This CDR3 is built from 14 residues. V lost 4 bases to trimming and J lost 12 bases; unmatched junction nucleotides: 12. Here the CDR3 reads CASSSPPGTGSSFF. In nucleotides, the CDR3 is TGTGCCAGCAGTTCCCCCCCCGGGACAGGGTCATCTTTCTTT.

The chain joins TRBV5-1 to TRBJ2-1, with 9 bases aligning to TRBD1. The germline gives CDR1 SGHRS, CDR2 YFSETQ. V gave up 4 bases and J gave up 3 bases; unmatched junction bases: 14. There are 18 residues in the CDR3. The CDR3 DNA reads TGCGCCAGCAGCGTGACAGGGGGGTTGACTAGTCGCTACAATGAGCAGTTCTTC. The encoded protein is CASSVTGGLTSRYNEQFF.

This clone was counted only a few times. The V gene is TRBV6-5, the J gene TRBJ1-4, with 10 bases fitting TRBD1. Germline assignment: CDR1 MNHEY and CDR2 SVGAGI. CDR3 length equals 14 residues. V dropped 6 bases and J dropped 5; count of bases not matched to a gene: 3. CDR3 bases: TGTGCCAGCAGGCCGGGACAGGGGAATGAAAAACTGTTTTTT. It is translated as CASRPGQGNEKLFF.

The chain combines TRBV19 with TRBJ2-1; TRBD2 agrees at 8 bases. Germline-derived CDR1 and CDR2 are LNHDA and SQIVND (reference sequence). V trimming: 1 base; J trimming: 2 bases; junction bases outside the gene matches: 1. The length of the CDR3 is 15 residues. The CDR3 here is CASSIAGGAYNEQFF. CDR3 sequence (DNA): TGTGCCAGTAGTATAGCGGGGGGGGCCTACAATGAGCAGTTCTTC.

The rearrangement links TRBV11-1 to TRBJ2-1; D is undetermined. Germline V lookup: CDR1 SGHAT, CDR2 FQDESV (reference sequence). The CDR3 has 11 amino acids. The germline V and J ends were trimmed by 2 bases and 8 bases, with 4 bases remaining between them. CDR3: CASSLYHEQFF. The CDR3 nucleotides are TGTGCCAGCAGCTTATATCATGAGCAGTTCTTC.

The CDR3 protein is CASSPPGQAYEKLFF. The CDR3 DNA sequence: TGTGCCAGCAGTCCTCCGGGACAGGCTTATGAAAAACTGTTTTTT. V is TRBV28 and J is TRBJ1-4; 8 bases match TRBD1. Trimming cost V 5 bases and J 6 bases; bases outside gene matches: 8. The CDR3 has 15 residues. Germline values: CDR1 MDHEN, CDR2 SYDVKM.